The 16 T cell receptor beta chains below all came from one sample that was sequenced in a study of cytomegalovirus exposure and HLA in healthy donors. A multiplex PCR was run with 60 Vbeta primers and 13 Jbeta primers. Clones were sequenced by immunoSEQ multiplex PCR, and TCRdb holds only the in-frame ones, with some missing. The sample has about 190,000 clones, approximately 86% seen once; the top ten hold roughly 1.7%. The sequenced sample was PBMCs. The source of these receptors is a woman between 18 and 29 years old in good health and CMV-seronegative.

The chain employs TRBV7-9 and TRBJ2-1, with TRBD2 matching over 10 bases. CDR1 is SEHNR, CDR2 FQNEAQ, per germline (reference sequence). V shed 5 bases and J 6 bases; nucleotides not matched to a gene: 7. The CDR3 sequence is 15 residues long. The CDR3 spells CASSRAGGSGNEQFF. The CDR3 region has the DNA TGTGCCAGCAGCCGAGCGGGAGGGTCGGGCAATGAGCAGTTCTTC.

The DNA of the CDR3 is TGTGCCAGTAGTACACCCGGGACATCCTATAGCAATCAGCCCCAGCATTTT. It encodes CASSTPGTSYSNQPQHF. The chain employs TRBV19 and TRBJ1-5; D possibly corresponds to TRBD1 (6 bases). With 4 bases removed from V and 0 bases from J, the gap between germline ends came to 16 bases. CDR1 LNHDA and CDR2 SQIVND come from the germline V gene (reference sequence). The CDR3 is 17 residues long.

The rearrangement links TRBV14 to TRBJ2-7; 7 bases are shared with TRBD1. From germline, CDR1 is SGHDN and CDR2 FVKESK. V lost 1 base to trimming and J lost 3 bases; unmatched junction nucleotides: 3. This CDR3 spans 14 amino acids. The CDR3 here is CASSQAAGGYEQYF. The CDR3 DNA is TGTGCCAGCAGCCAAGCGGCAGGGGGCTACGAGCAGTACTTC. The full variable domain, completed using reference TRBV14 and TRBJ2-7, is EAGVTQFPSHSVIEKGQTVTLRCDPISGHDNLYWYRRVMGKEIKFLLHFVKESKQDESGMPNNRFLAERTGGTYSTLKVQPAELEDSGVYFCASSQAAGGYEQYFGPGTRLTVT.

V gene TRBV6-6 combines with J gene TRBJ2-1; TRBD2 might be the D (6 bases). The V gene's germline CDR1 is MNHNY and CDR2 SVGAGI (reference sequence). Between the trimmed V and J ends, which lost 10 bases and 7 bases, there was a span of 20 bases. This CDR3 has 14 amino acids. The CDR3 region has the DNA TGTGCCATCCAATCTGGGCTAGCGAGTAATGAGCAGTTCTTC. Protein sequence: CAIQSGLASNEQFF.

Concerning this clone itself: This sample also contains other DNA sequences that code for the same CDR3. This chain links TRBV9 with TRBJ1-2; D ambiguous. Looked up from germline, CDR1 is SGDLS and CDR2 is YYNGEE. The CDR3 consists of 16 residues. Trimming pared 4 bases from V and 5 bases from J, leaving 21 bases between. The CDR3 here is CASSSEGREVGYGYTF. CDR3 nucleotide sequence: TGTGCCAGCAGCTCAGAAGGCAGAGAGGTGGGTTATGGCTACACCTTC. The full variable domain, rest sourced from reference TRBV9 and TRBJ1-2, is DSGVTQTPKHLITATGQRVTLRCSPRSGDLSVYWYQQSLDQGLQFLIQYYNGEERAKGNILERFSAQQFPDLHSELNLSSLELGDSALYFCASSSEGREVGYGYTFGSGTRLTVV.

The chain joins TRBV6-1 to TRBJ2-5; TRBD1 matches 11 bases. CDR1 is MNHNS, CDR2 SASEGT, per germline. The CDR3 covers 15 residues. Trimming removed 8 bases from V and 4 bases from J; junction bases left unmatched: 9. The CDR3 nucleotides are TGTGCCAGCTCTAACGGGACAGGGGGGCGAGAGACCCAGTACTTC. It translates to CASSNGTGGRETQYF.

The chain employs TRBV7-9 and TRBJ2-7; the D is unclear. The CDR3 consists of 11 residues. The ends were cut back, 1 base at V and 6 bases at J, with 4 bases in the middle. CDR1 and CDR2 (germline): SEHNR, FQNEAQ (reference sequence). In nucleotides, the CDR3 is TGTGCCAGCAGCTTAGATAGCGAGCAGTACTTC. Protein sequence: CASSLDSEQYF. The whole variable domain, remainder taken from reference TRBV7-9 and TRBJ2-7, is DTGVSQNPRHKITKRGQNVTFRCDPISEHNRLYWYRQTLGQGPEFLTYFQNEAQLEKSRLLSDRFSAERPKGSFSTLEIQRTEQGDSAMYLCASSLDSEQYFGPGTRLTVT.

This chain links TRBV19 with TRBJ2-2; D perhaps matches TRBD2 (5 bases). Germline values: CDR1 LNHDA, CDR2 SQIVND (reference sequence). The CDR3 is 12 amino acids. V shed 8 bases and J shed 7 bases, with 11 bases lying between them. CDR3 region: CASHGGIGELFF. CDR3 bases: TGTGCCAGTCACGGAGGAATCGGGGAGCTGTTTTTT. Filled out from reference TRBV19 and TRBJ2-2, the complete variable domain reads DGGITQSPKYLFRKEGQNVTLSCEQNLNHDAMYWYRQDPGQGLRLIYYSQIVNDFQKGDIAEGYSVSREKKESFPLTVTSAQKNPTAFYLCASHGGIGELFFGEGSRLTVL.

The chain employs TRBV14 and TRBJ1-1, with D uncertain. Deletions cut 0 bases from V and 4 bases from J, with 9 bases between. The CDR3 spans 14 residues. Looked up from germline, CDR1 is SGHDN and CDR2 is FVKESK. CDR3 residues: CASSQDRLFTEAFF. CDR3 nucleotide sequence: TGTGCCAGCAGCCAAGACCGGTTGTTCACTGAAGCTTTCTTT.

The CDR3 spells CASRRIYYGYTF. In DNA, the CDR3 is TGTGCCAGCCGCAGAATTTACTATGGCTACACCTTC. The rearrangement uses TRBV28 and TRBJ1-2; D remains unclear. The CDR3 has 12 residues. Germline V lookup: CDR1 MDHEN, CDR2 SYDVKM. The V gene lost 8 bases and the J gene lost 3 bases, with 10 bases spanning the gap.

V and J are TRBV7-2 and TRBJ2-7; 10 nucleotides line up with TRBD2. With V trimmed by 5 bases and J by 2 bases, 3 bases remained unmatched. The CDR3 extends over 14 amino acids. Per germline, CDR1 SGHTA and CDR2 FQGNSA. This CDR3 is CASSRTSGAYEQYF. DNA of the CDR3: TGTGCCAGCAGCCGTACTAGCGGGGCCTACGAGCAGTACTTC.

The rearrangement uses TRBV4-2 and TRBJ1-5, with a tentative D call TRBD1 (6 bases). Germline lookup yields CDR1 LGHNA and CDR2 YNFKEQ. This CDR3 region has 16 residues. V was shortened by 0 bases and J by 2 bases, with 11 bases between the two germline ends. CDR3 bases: TGTGCCAGCAGCCAAGATCCACAGGGAGGCAATCAGCCCCAGCATTTT. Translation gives CASSQDPQGGNQPQHF.

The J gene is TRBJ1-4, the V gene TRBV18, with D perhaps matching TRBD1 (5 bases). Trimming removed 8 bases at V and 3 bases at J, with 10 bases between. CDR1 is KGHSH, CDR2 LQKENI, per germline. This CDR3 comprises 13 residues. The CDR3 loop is CASHQTANEKLFF. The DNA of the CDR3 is TGTGCCAGCCACCAGACAGCTAATGAAAAACTGTTTTTT.

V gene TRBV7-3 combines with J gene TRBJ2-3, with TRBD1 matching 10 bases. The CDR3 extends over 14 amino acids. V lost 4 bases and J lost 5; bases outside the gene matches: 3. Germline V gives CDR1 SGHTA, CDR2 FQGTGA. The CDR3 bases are TGTGCCAGCAGCTCGACAGGGGGCTTAGATACGCAGTATTTT. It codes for CASSSTGGLDTQYF.

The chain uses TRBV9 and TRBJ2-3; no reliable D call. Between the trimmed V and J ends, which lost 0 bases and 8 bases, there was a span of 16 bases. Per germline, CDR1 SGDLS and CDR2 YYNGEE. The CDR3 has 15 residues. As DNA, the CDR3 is TGTGCCAGCAGCGTAGCCCTCGGAGCTGATCCTACGCAGTATTTT. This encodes CASSVALGADPTQYF.

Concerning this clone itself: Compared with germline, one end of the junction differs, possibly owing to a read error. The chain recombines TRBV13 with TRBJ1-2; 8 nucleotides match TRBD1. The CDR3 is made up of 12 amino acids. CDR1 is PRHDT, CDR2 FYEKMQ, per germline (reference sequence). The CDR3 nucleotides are TGTGCCAGCAGCTACTCCAAGGTGGGACAGGCCTTC. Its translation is CASSYSKVGQAF.